One and the same sample provided the 20 T cell receptor beta chains below, sequenced in a study of blood T cell repertoires in COVID-19. Profiled with immunoSEQ multiplex PCR; TCRdb holds only in-frame clones, not every one. This sample has 250,000 to 300,000 clones, with approximately 90% found just once. The sequenced material came from PBMCs or T cells enriched from blood (not recorded which). These receptors originate from a human donor in a cohort exposed to, infected with or recovered from COVID-19 (not recorded which). The donor label of this sample is uncertain.

The rearrangement links TRBV12-1 to TRBJ2-3; the table's D call TRBD2 went unverified against the DNA. TRBV12-1 has pseudogene status. The CDR3 runs 15 residues. CDR3 coding DNA: TGTGCCAGCAGCTTTAGACGAGGTCCGCCAGATACGCAGTATTTT. Residues: CASSFRRGPPDTQYF.

The CDR3: CASSLGSGDQPQHF. The CDR3 DNA sequence: TGTGCCAGCAGCCTCGGCTCGGGGGATCAGCCCCAGCATTTT. This chain links TRBV9 with TRBJ1-5, with D tentatively TRBD1 (5 bases). CDR3 size: 14 residues. The V gene's germline CDR1 is SGDLS and CDR2 YYNGEE. Deletions cut 4 bases from V and 5 bases from J, with 13 bases between.

The chain carries TRBV29-1 and TRBJ2-2, with 9 nucleotides matching TRBD2. Germline V gives CDR1 SQVTM, CDR2 ANQGSEA. Unmatched junction bases numbered 11, after V lost 4 bases and J lost 5 bases. The CDR3 spans 16 residues. CDR3 amino acids: CSVAGWRGGRTGELFF. The DNA of the CDR3 is TGCAGCGTTGCGGGGTGGCGGGGGGGACGGACCGGGGAGCTGTTTTTT.

This chain connects TRBV25-1 to TRBJ1-1; D is possibly TRBD1 (6 bases). The CDR3 consists of 15 residues. Germline CDR1 and CDR2: MGHDK and SYGVNS. Trimming left V 6 bases short and J 1 base short, with 15 bases between. CDR3: CASRSQGQWNTEAFF. Written as DNA, the CDR3 is TGTGCCAGCAGGAGCCAGGGACAATGGAACACTGAAGCTTTCTTT.

The chain is built from TRBV11-2 and TRBJ2-3, with TRBD2 matching over 10 bases. The CDR3 runs 17 residues. Trimming removed 3 bases from V and 0 bases from J; junction bases left unmatched: 6. Germline assignment: CDR1 SGHAT and CDR2 FQNNGV. The CDR3 region is CASSFTSGDRSTDTQYF. The CDR3 DNA follows: TGTGCCAGCAGCTTCACTAGCGGGGACCGTAGCACAGATACGCAGTATTTT.

The rearrangement joins TRBV9 to TRBJ1-2, with TRBD1 matching over 7 bases. CDR1 is SGDLS and CDR2 is YYNGEE in the germline V gene. The CDR3 totals 18 residues. Losses at the gene ends were 4 bases for V and 5 bases for J; bases not matched to a gene: 20. CDR3 bases: TGTGCCAGCAGCCTTAACACAGTATCGGGACAGACTCCTTATGGCTACACCTTC. It translates to CASSLNTVSGQTPYGYTF.

The chain has TRBV4-1 and TRBJ2-7; 9 bases match TRBD2. Germline-derived CDR1 and CDR2 are MGHRA and YSYEKL. The J segment lost 6 bases and the V segment lost 3 bases, leaving 6 bases of the junction unmatched. This CDR3 spans 14 amino acids. CDR3: CASSQIGLASEQYF. Here the CDR3 DNA reads TGCGCCAGCAGCCAGATCGGACTAGCGTCCGAGCAGTACTTC.

V and J are TRBV21-1 and TRBJ2-1; TRBD2 reflects the table's D call only, with no check against the DNA. TRBV21-1 is a pseudogene segment. CDR3 length: 19 residues. The CDR3 DNA reads TGTGCCAGCAGCACACAGCGGGGGGCCTACTCCAAACAGTACAATGAGCAGTTCTTC. Translating it yields CASSTQRGAYSKQYNEQFF.

This clone was seen at least ten times. The same CDR3 also results from other DNA sequences found in this sample. The gene calls are TRBV12-3 or TRBV12-4 and TRBJ1-2; D is uncertain. The CDR3 loop spans 11 amino acids. V dropped 4 bases and J dropped 4 bases, with 4 bases sitting between them. CDR3 amino acids: CASSSGYGYTF. The CDR3 DNA follows: TGTGCCAGCAGTTCGGGCTATGGCTACACCTTC.

The chain uses TRBV2 and TRBJ2-3; a weak D match, TRBD1 (6 bases). CDR1 is SNHLY and CDR2 is FYNNEI in the germline V gene. The CDR3 spans 15 residues. V was cut by 5 bases and J by 6 bases, with 18 bases left in between. The CDR3 DNA reads as TGTGCCAGCAGTAAGGGGGACCCCGGTTGGGATACGCAGTATTTT. As protein: CASSKGDPGWDTQYF.

The V and J genes are TRBV9 and TRBJ1-1; D might be TRBD1 (5 bases). V lost 4 bases, J lost 0 bases, and 13 bases lay in between. Germline V gives CDR1 SGDLS, CDR2 YYNGEE. The CDR3 loop spans 15 amino acids. DNA for the CDR3: TGTGCCAGCAGCCCCCACGCAGGGATGAACACTGAAGCTTTCTTT. It yields the protein CASSPHAGMNTEAFF. The whole variable domain, filled in from reference TRBV9 and TRBJ1-1, reads DSGVTQTPKHLITATGQRVTLRCSPRSGDLSVYWYQQSLDQGLQFLIQYYNGEERAKGNILERFSAQQFPDLHSELNLSSLELGDSALYFCASSPHAGMNTEAFFGQGTRLTVV.

V gene TRBV18 combines with J gene TRBJ1-5, with D unclear. The CDR3 contains 12 residues. Trimming removed 3 bases at V and 7 bases at J, with 7 bases between. Per the germline V gene, CDR1 is KGHSH and CDR2 is LQKENI. The CDR3 nucleotides are TGTGCCAGCTCACCGGCCGGGCAGCCCCAGCATTTT. Protein product: CASSPAGQPQHF.

The chain recombines TRBV6-2 or TRBV6-3 with TRBJ1-3, with D uncertain. Germline V gene data show CDR1 as MNHEY and CDR2 as SVGEGT. This CDR3 spans 15 amino acids. V lost 0 bases and J 0 bases, leaving 6 bases between the germline ends. CDR3: CASSYSRHSGNTIYF. The CDR3 region has the DNA TGTGCCAGCAGTTACTCGAGACACTCTGGAAACACCATATATTTT.

This chain links TRBV19 with TRBJ2-6; D is ambiguous. The CDR3 runs 14 residues. Deletions cut 5 bases from V and 1 base from J, with 6 bases between. CDR1 LNHDA and CDR2 SQIVND come from the germline V gene (reference sequence). CDR3 sequence reads: CASSRTSGANVLTF. In nucleotides, the CDR3 is TGTGCCAGTAGTCGAACTTCTGGGGCCAACGTCCTGACTTTC.

The chain's CDR3 is CASSSGGQNNQPQHF. For the CDR3, the DNA is TGTGCCAGCAGCTCGGGAGGACAGAACAATCAGCCCCAGCATTTT. The chain has TRBV7-2 and TRBJ1-5; D is possibly TRBD1 (6 bases). In germline, CDR1 is SGHTA, CDR2 FQGNSA. The V end lost 4 bases, the J end lost 3 bases, and 13 bases lay between the germline ends. The CDR3 loop spans 15 amino acids.

This clone was seen a few times. The chain joins TRBV7-2 to TRBJ2-2, with D tentatively TRBD2 (6 bases). Germline V CDR1 and CDR2: SGHTA, FQGNSA. The CDR3 is 16 residues long. Trimming removed 6 bases at V and 5 bases at J, with 19 bases between. CDR3 amino acids: CASSPRLGGGTGELFF. The DNA of the CDR3 is TGTGCCAGCAGTCCTCGACTGGGCGGAGGGACCGGGGAGCTGTTTTTT. The full variable domain, in which reference TRBV7-2 and TRBJ2-2 provide the parts outside the CDR3, is GAGVSQSPSNKVTEKGKDVELRCDPISGHTALYWYRQSLGQGLEFLIYFQGNSAPDKSGLPSDRFSAERTGGSVSTLTIQRTQQEDSAVYLCASSPRLGGGTGELFFGEGSRLTVL.

The chain is built from TRBV5-1 and TRBJ1-4; D is ambiguous. V dropped 0 bases and J dropped 3 bases, with 6 bases sitting between them. Germline CDR1 is SGHRS and CDR2 is YFSETQ. CDR3 length: 14 residues. The CDR3 coding sequence is TGCGCCAGCAGCTTGGCTCAGTCTAATGAAAAACTGTTTTTT. Translating gives CASSLAQSNEKLFF.

The gene calls are TRBV19 and TRBJ1-3, with D unclear. Germline V lookup: CDR1 LNHDA, CDR2 SQIVND (reference sequence). This CDR3 comprises 13 residues. With 6 bases removed from V and 4 bases from J, the gap between germline ends came to 10 bases. CDR3 sequence: CASSQSGGNTIYF. The CDR3 DNA follows: TGTGCCAGTAGCCAATCTGGCGGAAACACCATATATTTT.

This chain connects TRBV7-8 to TRBJ1-6; TRBD1 might be the D (5 bases). Germline assignment: CDR1 SGHVS and CDR2 FQNEAQ. Trimming left V 5 bases short and J 7 bases short, with 18 bases between. CDR3 length: 16 residues. The chain's CDR3 is CASSGPGGARNSPLHF. In DNA, the CDR3 is TGTGCCAGCAGCGGTCCAGGAGGGGCGAGGAATTCACCCCTCCACTTT. Looking up the rest from reference TRBV7-8 and TRBJ1-6 gives the full variable domain: GAGVSQSPRYKVAKRGQDVALRCDPISGHVSLFWYQQALGQGPEFLTYFQNEAQLDKSGLPSDRFFAERPEGSVSTLKIQRTQQEDSAVYLCASSGPGGARNSPLHFGNGTRLTVT.

This chain connects TRBV27 to TRBJ1-2; 12 bases are shared with TRBD1. After removal of 3 bases from V and 3 bases from J, the junction contained 5 bases not matched to a gene. The germline CDR1 and CDR2 sequences are MNHEY and SMNVEV (reference sequence). The CDR3 runs 16 residues. CDR3 region: CASSLSGTGGHYGYTF. DNA of the CDR3: TGTGCCAGCAGTTTGTCAGGGACAGGGGGCCACTATGGCTACACCTTC.